This T cell receptor beta chain was retrieved from a study of human T cells and chemical hapten exposure. The wider study: The scalp of each patient received a weekly diphenylcyclopropenone dose for the full roughly 25-week study. Upper-back patch tests with 0.01% DPC were read at 6 days. From small differences in pooled library volume came most of the variation in per-sample TCR yields.

As to this clonotype: Its matching antigen is unknown.

Via MiXCR, TCRdb re-called the RACE reads, giving one row per CDR3 protein. The sample holds about 51,000 distinct CDR3 sequences, roughly 8.8% seen once. Study-level results: DPC sensitization left the count of TCRs above 1 in 1000 unchanged.

Trimming at V came to 7 bases and at J to 5 bases, leaving 14 bases not matched to a gene. CDR1 is GTSNPN and CDR2 is SVGIG in the germline V gene (reference sequence). The CDR3 spans 16 residues. Described time point: pre-sensitization, week 0. Treatment reported: therapeutic diphenylcyclopropenone sensitization with weekly scalp DPC. The starting material was whole blood, obtained in connection with sensitization to the hapten diphenylcyclopropenone (DPC). The chain links TRBV30 to TRBJ1-4, with 9 bases that match TRBD1. This TCR derives from a woman aged 40 to 50 with alopecia areata. Some clones in this sample may be carry-over from other donors' samples. The CDR3 DNA reads as TGTGCCTCCGGACCTTTTCCGGGACAGGGAAATGAAAAACTGTTTTTT. Residues: CASGPFPGQGNEKLFF.